This TCR beta chain was retrieved from a study of post-analysis software for immune sequencing data. Study-wide context: Relapsing-remitting, secondary progressive and progressive-relapsing multiple sclerosis were all included among the disease courses.

Each TCR beta cDNA library carried unique molecular identifiers. Each batch of about 0.85 to 10 million T cells produced roughly 450,000 cDNA molecules. TCRdb re-called the PCR reads through MiXCR, storing one row per CDR3 protein. The table shows about 500,000 distinct CDR3 sequences, with roughly 45% occurring only once. Study results and caveats: Same-batch samples co-clustered strongly by F measure. Roughly 5 TRBV segments occurring more often in patients than controls included TRBV5-6, TRBV5-1 and TRBV20-1. In multiple sclerosis, normalized Chao1 diversity was significantly below that of controls.

Per the germline V gene, CDR1 is DFQATT and CDR2 is SNEGSKA (reference sequence). The V segment lost 1 base and the J segment 3 bases; nucleotides outside the gene matches: 6. The CDR3 extends over 14 amino acids. Points on this clonotype: Its antigen is not known.

This sequence originates from a girl aged 10-17 years with multiple sclerosis. The sample taken for sequencing was blood. The V gene is TRBV20-1, the J gene TRBJ2-7; 7 positions match TRBD1. CDR3 DNA: TGCAGTGCTAGAGCCCCCGGACAGGACTACGAGCAGTACTTC. Protein product: CSARAPGQDYEQYF.